A selection of T cell receptor beta chains follows, all from one sample in a study of identical twins. TCRdb passed the 5' RACE reads through MiXCR, listing each CDR3 protein once. Found here are about 690,000 distinct CDR3 sequences, around 20% of them singletons; the top ten hold more than 4%. These records were also assigned to another study, of T cells expressing NK-cell markers.

Sequenced sample: PBMCs. These receptors all come from a woman in her late teens or twenties in good health. CDR3s include the opening cysteine and the closing phenylalanine or tryptophan.

CDR3 protein: CSGGRGEPYNEQFF; V gene: TRBV29-1; J gene: TRBJ2-1
CDR3 protein: CASTWDGYEQYF; V gene: TRBV12-3/TRBV12-4; J gene: TRBJ2-7
CDR3 protein: CASSLVGGSYNKQFF; V gene: TRBV7-9; J gene: TRBJ2-1
CDR3 protein: CASARPHFYGYTF; V gene: TRBV12-3/TRBV12-4; J gene: TRBJ1-2
CDR3 protein: CASSYSAGMGTEAFF; V gene: TRBV6-5; J gene: TRBJ1-1
CDR3 protein: CASSQDPGHEQYF; V gene: TRBV4-3; J gene: TRBJ2-7
CDR3 protein: CASSGQGISYNEQFF; V gene: TRBV7-9; J gene: TRBJ2-1
CDR3 protein: CASSYSGRKNTEAFF; V gene: TRBV6-2/TRBV6-3; J gene: TRBJ1-1
CDR3 protein: CASSRDTGGSNQPQHF; V gene: TRBV6-2/TRBV6-3; J gene: TRBJ1-5
CDR3 protein: CASGLVQGLAGHEQFF; V gene: TRBV12-5; J gene: TRBJ2-1
CDR3 protein: CASSVSGIREETQYF; V gene: TRBV9; J gene: TRBJ2-5
CDR3 protein: CSGGSLGTQYF; V gene: TRBV29-1; J gene: TRBJ2-5
CDR3 protein: CSATASGNTIYF; V gene: TRBV20-1; J gene: TRBJ1-3
CDR3 protein: CSVIHLGGVDNEQFF; V gene: TRBV29-1; J gene: TRBJ2-1
CDR3 protein: CSARAGHYEQYF; V gene: TRBV20-1; J gene: TRBJ2-7
CDR3 protein: CASSEGQGAYEQYF; V gene: TRBV10-1; J gene: TRBJ2-7
CDR3 protein: CASSLSQGISF; V gene: TRBV5-6; J gene: TRBJ1-2
CDR3 protein: CASSFMLGRGYGYTF; V gene: TRBV12-3/TRBV12-4; J gene: TRBJ1-2
CDR3 protein: CASSYVGASYEQYF; V gene: TRBV6-5; J gene: TRBJ2-7
CDR3 protein: CASSFTGVNTEAFF; V gene: TRBV19; J gene: TRBJ1-1
CDR3 protein: CSATRTRGAGELFF; V gene: TRBV20-1; J gene: TRBJ2-2
CDR3 protein: CASSFYIETQYF; V gene: TRBV7-8; J gene: TRBJ2-5
CDR3 protein: CSGRAADTGELFF; V gene: TRBV20-1; J gene: TRBJ2-2
CDR3 protein: CSVASDRNQPQHF; V gene: TRBV29-1; J gene: TRBJ1-5
CDR3 protein: CSASVPGADTQYF; V gene: TRBV20-1; J gene: TRBJ2-3
CDR3 protein: CASSYPGSKTYEQYF; V gene: TRBV6-2/TRBV6-3; J gene: TRBJ2-7
CDR3 protein: CSAPTGRSEQYF; V gene: TRBV20-1; J gene: TRBJ2-7
CDR3 protein: CASSSPYRSSTDTQYF; V gene: TRBV11-2; J gene: TRBJ2-3
CDR3 protein: CASSLAYGTGTNTGELFF; V gene: TRBV5-6; J gene: TRBJ2-2
CDR3 protein: CASSQYAAGEVEQFF; V gene: TRBV3-1; J gene: TRBJ2-1
CDR3 protein: CASRLAGLNEQFF; V gene: TRBV10-3; J gene: TRBJ2-1
CDR3 protein: CSAAPSGRAGNNEQFF; V gene: TRBV20-1; J gene: TRBJ2-1
CDR3 protein: CASSLVAGRQGIQYF; V gene: TRBV7-2; J gene: TRBJ2-4
CDR3 protein: CASSTGTESLYTF; V gene: TRBV12-3/TRBV12-4; J gene: TRBJ1-2
CDR3 protein: CASIKDIARIYGYTF; V gene: TRBV2; J gene: TRBJ1-2
CDR3 protein: CATSRVIGTSGAPMFF; V gene: TRBV15; J gene: TRBJ2-1
CDR3 protein: CSARKGVENIQYF; V gene: TRBV20-1; J gene: TRBJ2-4
CDR3 protein: CASSYSPSGSRNEQYF; V gene: TRBV6-5; J gene: TRBJ2-7
CDR3 protein: CASSLTRGIYNEQFF; V gene: TRBV12-3/TRBV12-4; J gene: TRBJ2-1
CDR3 protein: CSVRVGTELGGANVLTF; V gene: TRBV29-1; J gene: TRBJ2-6
CDR3 protein: CSVGGGGRNQPQHF; V gene: TRBV29-1; J gene: TRBJ1-5
CDR3 protein: CSARAFGGINQPQHF; V gene: TRBV20-1; J gene: TRBJ1-5
CDR3 protein: CSARDYRTGGSGELFF; V gene: TRBV20-1; J gene: TRBJ2-2
CDR3 protein: CASSFDRGAYEQYF; V gene: TRBV7-2; J gene: TRBJ2-7
CDR3 protein: CATSGRMNTEAFF; V gene: TRBV15; J gene: TRBJ1-1
CDR3 protein: CSGGGRASYEQYF; V gene: TRBV20-1; J gene: TRBJ2-7
CDR3 protein: CASSDRDGNSNQPQHF; V gene: TRBV25-1; J gene: TRBJ1-5
CDR3 protein: CASIFSETQYF; V gene: TRBV6-6; J gene: TRBJ2-5
CDR3 protein: CATAAAPGGRAYEQYF; V gene: TRBV5-1; J gene: TRBJ2-7
CDR3 protein: CASSRATSTHEQYF; V gene: TRBV6-1; J gene: TRBJ2-7
CDR3 protein: CSARSGQSYEQYF; V gene: TRBV20-1; J gene: TRBJ2-7